Following are 20 T cell receptor beta chains from one sample sequenced in a study of CD8 T cells in ankylosing spondylitis (dated by TCRdb to about 2017). Preparation of the library involved 5' RACE. Sequencing instrument: Illumina HiSeq 2500. The public reads were reprocessed in TCRdb via fastp at Q25 and MiXCR, keeping in-frame beta chains. Each record represents a unique CDR3 protein, reported with the most common genes and DNA among its rows. In this sample the table shows some 140,000 distinct CDR3 sequences, roughly 8% of which occur a single time. The ten most abundant clones make up under 7.5% of the sample. Sequences were obtained from synovial fluid, either unsorted or a sorted T cell fraction (not recorded which). These receptors were collected from a male donor with ankylosing spondylitis.

This clonotype was seen more than once but under ten times. The CDR3 nucleotides read TGTGCCAGCAGTTACGATTTGTTGCGCTCTGGGGCCAACGTCCTGACTTTC. Its protein product is CASSYDLLRSGANVLTF. J is TRBJ2-6 and V is TRBV6-5; D is unclear. The ends were cut back, 2 bases at V and 0 bases at J, with 11 bases in the middle. This CDR3 contains 17 residues. Germline V gives CDR1 MNHEY, CDR2 SVGAGI.

The chain uses TRBV5-4 and TRBJ2-3; 7 nucleotides match TRBD2. Per germline, CDR1 SGHNT and CDR2 YYREEE (reference sequence). The V segment lost 5 bases and the J segment 4 bases; nucleotides outside the gene matches: 4. The CDR3 runs 13 residues. The CDR3 spells CASSMGGADTQYF. The CDR3 DNA is TGTGCCAGCAGTATGGGGGGGGCAGATACGCAGTATTTT.

V is TRBV28 and J is TRBJ1-1; no firm D call. The CDR3 runs 14 residues. CDR1 and CDR2 from the germline V gene are MDHEN and SYDVKM. Trimming left V 2 bases short and J 2 bases short, with 9 bases between. DNA for the CDR3: TGTGCCAGCAGTTTAGTACACAGTAACACTGAAGCTTTCTTT. Its protein is CASSLVHSNTEAFF.

This clonotype was detected only a few times. V usage is TRBV30 and J usage is TRBJ1-1; D call uncertain. The length of the CDR3 is 13 residues. CDR1 is GTSNPN and CDR2 is SVGIG in the germline V gene (reference sequence). Between the trimmed V and J ends, which lost 0 bases and 2 bases, there was a span of 7 bases. CDR3 in amino acids: CAWSVLINTEAFF. The DNA for the CDR3 is TGTGCCTGGAGTGTACTGATTAACACTGAAGCTTTCTTT. The variable domain in full, with the rest retrieved from reference TRBV30 and TRBJ1-1, is SQTIHQWPATLVQPVGSPLSLECTVEGTSNPNLYWYRQAAGRGLQLLFYSVGIGQISSEVPQNLSASRPQDRQFILSSKKLLLSDSGFYLCAWSVLINTEAFFGQGTRLTVV.

There are a few counts of this clonotype. V and J are TRBV29-1 and TRBJ1-2; D is uncertain. The CDR3 runs 14 residues. Germline assignment: CDR1 SQVTM and CDR2 ANQGSEA. V dropped 7 bases and J dropped 8 bases, with 23 bases sitting between them. DNA for the CDR3: TGCAGCGCCCCAGTGGAGGGCAGAGGCGACGGCTACACCTTC. Its translation is CSAPVEGRGDGYTF.

The chain recombines TRBV5-1 with TRBJ2-5; D gene uncertain. Trimming stripped 3 bases from V and 1 base from J, with 10 bases between. Germline V CDR1 and CDR2: SGHRS, YFSETQ. The CDR3 covers 14 residues. CDR3 residues: CASSSQDLQETQYF. The CDR3 DNA reads TGCGCCAGCAGCTCCCAGGATCTCCAAGAGACCCAGTACTTC.

In this sample, this clonotype turned up a few times. This chain uses TRBV10-3 with TRBJ1-2; D call uncertain. Trimming pared 10 bases from V and 0 bases from J, leaving 15 bases between. The CDR3 spans 14 residues. Germline V lookup: CDR1 ENHRY, CDR2 SYGVKD. The CDR3 sequence: CARWAGEANYGYTF. The CDR3 nucleotides are TGTGCCAGGTGGGCAGGAGAAGCTAACTATGGCTACACCTTC.

A few counts support this clonotype. This rearrangement joins TRBV29-1 to TRBJ2-5; 8 bases fit TRBD1. CDR1 is SQVTM and CDR2 is ANQGSEA in the germline V gene. The CDR3 loop spans 14 amino acids. With V trimmed by 4 bases and J by 4 bases, 8 bases remained unmatched. The CDR3 is CSVGTRGLGETQYF. CDR3 in DNA: TGCAGCGTTGGAACCAGGGGGCTGGGAGAGACCCAGTACTTC.

At least ten counts were recorded for this clonotype. This rearrangement joins TRBV7-9 to TRBJ1-2; 7 nucleotides match TRBD1. The V and J ends lost 6 bases and 3 bases, in that order; junction bases with no gene match: 7. CDR1 is SEHNR, CDR2 FQNEAQ, per germline (reference sequence). The CDR3 extends over 14 amino acids. The CDR3 sequence: CASSYRQGDYGYTF. The CDR3 DNA reads as TGTGCCAGCAGTTATAGACAGGGTGACTATGGCTACACCTTC.

This clonotype has at least ten counts. The V and J genes are TRBV12-3 or TRBV12-4 and TRBJ1-2; tentative D call: TRBD1 (5 bases). There are 12 residues in the CDR3. V was shortened by 3 bases and J by 6 bases, with 8 bases between the two germline ends. The CDR3 sequence: CASSFPGNGYTF. CDR3 sequence (DNA): TGTGCCAGCAGTTTTCCAGGGAATGGCTACACCTTC.

This clonotype occurred many times. The chain combines TRBV20-1 with TRBJ1-1, with TRBD1 matching 9 bases. V shed 5 bases, J shed 3 bases, and the junction held 10 bases outside the gene matches. The length of the CDR3 is 15 residues. Germline V lookup: CDR1 DFQATT, CDR2 SNEGSKA (reference sequence). The CDR3 DNA reads as TGCAGTGCTCCCCACAGGGGGCCTTTTGACACTGAAGCTTTCTTT. Residues: CSAPHRGPFDTEAFF.

This clonotype was observed many times. The chain has TRBV20-1 and TRBJ2-7, with D unclear. CDR1 and CDR2 from the germline V gene are DFQATT and SNEGSKA (reference sequence). CDR3 length: 11 residues. The ends were cut back, 5 bases at V and 12 bases at J, with 17 bases in the middle. The CDR3 DNA follows: TGCAGTGCTCCGACCTTTGGCGCGTTGTACTTC. Translating it yields CSAPTFGALYF.

The table lists this clonotype with many counts. This chain connects TRBV6-2 or TRBV6-3 to TRBJ1-2, with 8 bases fitting TRBD1. The CDR3 has 14 amino acids. Germline trimming cut 5 bases from V and 2 bases from J; bases unmatched to any gene: 4. Germline CDR1 MNHEY, CDR2 SVGEGT. DNA of the CDR3: TGTGCCAGCAGTCCCCGGACAGGGAACTATGGCTACACCTTC. This gives the protein CASSPRTGNYGYTF.

This clonotype was detected ten times or more. The V and J genes are TRBV20-1 and TRBJ2-7; tentatively, D is TRBD1 (6 bases). Germline values: CDR1 DFQATT, CDR2 SNEGSKA (reference sequence). Trimming removed 6 bases from V and 5 bases from J, with 20 bases in between. This CDR3 is built from 14 residues. The CDR3 loop is CSAPNLQGNHEQYF. The CDR3 DNA reads TGCAGTGCACCTAATTTACAGGGTAACCACGAGCAGTACTTC.

This clonotype was recorded at least ten times. The V gene is TRBV7-2, the J gene TRBJ2-3; TRBD2 matches at 9 bases. CDR1 is SGHTA and CDR2 is FQGNSA in the germline V gene. V was pared by 4 bases and J by 2 bases, with 4 bases of the junction left unmatched. The CDR3 is 15 amino acids. The CDR3 protein is CASSSGTSFTDTQYF. The CDR3 DNA is TGTGCCAGCAGCTCCGGGACTAGCTTCACAGATACGCAGTATTTT.

The V call is TRBV29-1, the J call TRBJ2-7, with 9 bases fitting TRBD1. The CDR3 loop spans 13 amino acids. Trimming removed 6 bases from V and 8 bases from J; junction bases left unmatched: 11. Per germline, CDR1 SQVTM and CDR2 ANQGSEA. DNA for the CDR3: TGCAGCGTGCAAAGACAGGGGGTTATGAAGCAGTACTTC. Translated: CSVQRQGVMKQYF.

This clonotype came up many times. J is TRBJ2-3 and V is TRBV20-1; D unclear. Germline lookup yields CDR1 DFQATT and CDR2 SNEGSKA (reference sequence). The germline V and J ends were trimmed by 6 bases and 0 bases, with 7 bases remaining between them. This CDR3 contains 12 residues. DNA for the CDR3: TGCAGTGCGGCGCGGAGCACAGATACGCAGTATTTT. It codes for CSAARSTDTQYF.

This clonotype was counted between two and nine times. V gene TRBV6-1 combines with J gene TRBJ1-1, with D possibly matching TRBD1 (6 bases). Germline values: CDR1 MNHNS, CDR2 SASEGT. The length of the CDR3 is 14 residues. V gave up 1 base and J gave up 2 bases, with 8 bases separating them. CDR3 nucleotides: TGTGCCAGCAGTGAAGGGACAGCTAACACTGAAGCTTTCTTT. It encodes CASSEGTANTEAFF.

This clonotype occurred a few times. This chain connects TRBV5-1 to TRBJ2-6, with D possibly matching TRBD1 (5 bases). The CDR3 sequence is 17 residues long. Germline-derived CDR1 and CDR2 are SGHRS and YFSETQ. V was clipped by 0 bases and J by 2 bases, with 12 bases between them. The chain's CDR3 is CASSLGDSAPGANVLTF. The CDR3 DNA sequence: TGCGCCAGCAGCTTGGGAGACAGCGCGCCTGGGGCCAACGTCCTGACTTTC.

This clonotype was seen only a few times. The rearrangement uses TRBV6-6 and TRBJ2-1; D not resolved. In germline, CDR1 is MNHNY, CDR2 SVGAGI (reference sequence). Trimming shortened V by 6 bases and J by 5 bases, and 8 bases separated the two germline ends. CDR3 length: 12 amino acids. The CDR3 reads CASSPPDNEQFF. The CDR3 coding sequence is TGTGCCAGCAGCCCCCCGGACAATGAGCAGTTCTTC.